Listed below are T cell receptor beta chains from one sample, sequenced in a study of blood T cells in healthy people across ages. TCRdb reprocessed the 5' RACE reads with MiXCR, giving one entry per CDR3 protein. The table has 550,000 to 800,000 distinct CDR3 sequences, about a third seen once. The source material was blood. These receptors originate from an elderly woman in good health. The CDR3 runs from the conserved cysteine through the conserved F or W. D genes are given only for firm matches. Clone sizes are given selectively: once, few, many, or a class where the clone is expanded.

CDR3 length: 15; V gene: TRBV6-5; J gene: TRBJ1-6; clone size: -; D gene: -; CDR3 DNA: TGTGCCAGCAGTTGGGGACAAAGGATAAATTCACCCCTCCACTTT; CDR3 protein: CASSWGQRINSPLHF
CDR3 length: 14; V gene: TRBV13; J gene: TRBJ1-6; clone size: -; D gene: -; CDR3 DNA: TGTGCCAGCAGCTTTTCCACGTATGGGTCACCCCTCCACTTT; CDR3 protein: CASSFSTYGSPLHF
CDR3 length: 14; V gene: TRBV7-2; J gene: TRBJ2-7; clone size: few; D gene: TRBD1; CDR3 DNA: TGTGCCAGCAGCTTGGGACAGGGGCACAACGAGCAGTACTTC; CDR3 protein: CASSLGQGHNEQYF
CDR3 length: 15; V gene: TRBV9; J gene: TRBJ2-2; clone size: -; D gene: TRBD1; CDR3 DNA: TGTGCCAGCAGCGTAGGACAGGGGGGCCCCGGGGAGCTGTTTTTT; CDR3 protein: CASSVGQGGPGELFF
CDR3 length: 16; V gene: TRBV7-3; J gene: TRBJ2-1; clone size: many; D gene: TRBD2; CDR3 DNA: TGTGCCAGCAGCTACCTAGCGGGGGCCGAGTCGAATGAGCAGTTCTTC; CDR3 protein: CASSYLAGAESNEQFF
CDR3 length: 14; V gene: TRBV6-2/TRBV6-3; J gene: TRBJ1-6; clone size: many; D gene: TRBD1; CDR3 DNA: TGTGCCAGCAGCCCAGGGACAGGGACCCTACCCCTCCACTTT; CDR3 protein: CASSPGTGTLPLHF
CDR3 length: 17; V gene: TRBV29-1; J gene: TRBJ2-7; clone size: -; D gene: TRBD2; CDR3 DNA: TGCAGCGTTGAAGATCGAGGAAGCGGGAGGAGCTCCTACGAGCAGTACTTC; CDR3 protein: CSVEDRGSGRSSYEQYF
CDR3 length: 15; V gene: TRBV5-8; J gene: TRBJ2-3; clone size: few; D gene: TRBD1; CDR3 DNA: TGTGCCAGCAGCTTGACAGGGGTCGGGCCAGATACGCAGTATTTT; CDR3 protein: CASSLTGVGPDTQYF
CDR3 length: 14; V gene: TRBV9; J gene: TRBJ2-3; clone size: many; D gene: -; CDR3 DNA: TGTGCCAGCAGCGCTGTATCTAGCACAGATACGCAGTATTTT; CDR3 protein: CASSAVSSTDTQYF
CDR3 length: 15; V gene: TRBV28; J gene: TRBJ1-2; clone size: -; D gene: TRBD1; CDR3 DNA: TGTGCCAGCAGTTTACCGGGACAGGGGGCGCGGGGCTACACCTTC; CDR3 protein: CASSLPGQGARGYTF
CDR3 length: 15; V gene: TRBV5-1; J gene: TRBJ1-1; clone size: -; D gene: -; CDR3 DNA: TGCGCCAGCAGCTCGTCCCCCGGGTTGGTTACTGAAGCTTTCTTT; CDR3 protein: CASSSSPGLVTEAFF
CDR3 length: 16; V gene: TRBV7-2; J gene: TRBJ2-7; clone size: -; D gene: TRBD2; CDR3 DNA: TGTGCCAGCAGCTTAGCGCTTCTAGCGGGAAACTACGAGCAGTACTTC; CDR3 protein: CASSLALLAGNYEQYF
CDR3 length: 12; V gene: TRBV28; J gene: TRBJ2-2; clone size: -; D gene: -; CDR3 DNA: TGTGCCAGCAGACGTGACGGTGCGGAGCTGTTTTTT; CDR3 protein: CASRRDGAELFF
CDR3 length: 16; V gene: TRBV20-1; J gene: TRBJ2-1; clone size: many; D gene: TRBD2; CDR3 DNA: TGCAGTGCTAGATCCAGAGAGACTAGCGGGGGGACGGAGCAGTTCTTC; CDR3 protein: CSARSRETSGGTEQFF
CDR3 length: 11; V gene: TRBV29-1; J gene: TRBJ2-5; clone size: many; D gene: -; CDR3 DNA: TGCAGCGTTGATATACAGGCCTATAAGTACTTC; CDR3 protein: CSVDIQAYKYF
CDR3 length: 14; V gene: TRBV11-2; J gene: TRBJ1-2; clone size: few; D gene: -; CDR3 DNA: TGTGCCAGCAGCTTAGATGGGGGCTTCTATGGCTACACCTTC; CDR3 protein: CASSLDGGFYGYTF
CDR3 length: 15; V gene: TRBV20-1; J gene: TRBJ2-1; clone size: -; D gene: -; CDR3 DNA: TGCAGTGCTAGAGGGGGGGCTAGCCGGAACAATGAGCAGTTCTTC; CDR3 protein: CSARGGASRNNEQFF
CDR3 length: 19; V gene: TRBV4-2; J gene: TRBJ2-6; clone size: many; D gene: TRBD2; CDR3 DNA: TGTGCCAGCAGCCAAGATCGCGGGGGGGACTTGGCTGGGGCCAACGTCCTGACTTTC; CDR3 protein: CASSQDRGGDLAGANVLTF
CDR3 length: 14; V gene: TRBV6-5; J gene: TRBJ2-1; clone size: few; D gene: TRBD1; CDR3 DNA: TGTGCCAACAGTCCCGGGACAGGGTACAATGAGCAGTTCTTC; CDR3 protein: CANSPGTGYNEQFF
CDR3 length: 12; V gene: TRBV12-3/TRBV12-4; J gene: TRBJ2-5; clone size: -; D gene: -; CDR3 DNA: TGTGCCAGCAGAGGAGTTCTAGAGACCCAGTACTTC; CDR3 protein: CASRGVLETQYF
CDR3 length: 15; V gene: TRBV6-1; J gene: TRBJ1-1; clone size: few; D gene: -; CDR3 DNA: TGTGCCAGCAGTGGGAGCCCCGGGGCAAACACTGAAGCTTTCTTT; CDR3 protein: CASSGSPGANTEAFF
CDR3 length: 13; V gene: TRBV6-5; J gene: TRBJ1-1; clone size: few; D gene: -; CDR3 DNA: TGTGCCAGCAGAGAAACAGGGACCACTGAAGCTTTCTTT; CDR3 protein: CASRETGTTEAFF
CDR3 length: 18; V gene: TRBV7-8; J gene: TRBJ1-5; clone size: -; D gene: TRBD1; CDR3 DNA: TGTGCCAGCAGCCCACCTACAGGGGATTCAGATAGCAATCAGCCCCAGCATTTT; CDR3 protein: CASSPPTGDSDSNQPQHF
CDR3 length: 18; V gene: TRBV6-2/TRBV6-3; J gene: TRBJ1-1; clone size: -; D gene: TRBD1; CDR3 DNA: TGTGCCAGCAGTTACCCCAACAGGGGTGGGATTGGGTTGACTGAAGCTTTCTTT; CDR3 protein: CASSYPNRGGIGLTEAFF
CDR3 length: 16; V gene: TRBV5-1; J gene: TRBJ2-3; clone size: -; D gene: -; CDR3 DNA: TGCACCAGCAGCTTGTTGAGTCCCCCGGCGACAGATACGCAGTATTTT; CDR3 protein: CTSSLLSPPATDTQYF
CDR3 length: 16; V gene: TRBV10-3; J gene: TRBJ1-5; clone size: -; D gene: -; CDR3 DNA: TGTGCCATCAGTGATGGTAGGGGGGAGGGCAATCAGCCCCAGCATTTT; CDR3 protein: CAISDGRGEGNQPQHF
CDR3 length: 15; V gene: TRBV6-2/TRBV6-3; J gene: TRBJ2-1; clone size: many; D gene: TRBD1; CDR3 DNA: TGTGCCAGCAGTCCGACAGGGGCTTCCTACAATGAGCAGTTCTTC; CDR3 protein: CASSPTGASYNEQFF
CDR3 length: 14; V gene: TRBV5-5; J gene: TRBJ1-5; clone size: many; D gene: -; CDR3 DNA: TGTGCCAGCAGCTTGGGACAGAACAATCAGCCCCAGCATTTT; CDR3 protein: CASSLGQNNQPQHF
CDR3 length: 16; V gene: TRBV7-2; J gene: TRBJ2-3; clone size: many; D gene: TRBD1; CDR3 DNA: TGTGCCAGCAGCTGGGGACAGGGTAGGATGCCAGATACGCAGTATTTT; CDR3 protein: CASSWGQGRMPDTQYF
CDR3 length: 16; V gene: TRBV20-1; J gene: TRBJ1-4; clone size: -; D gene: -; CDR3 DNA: TGCAGTGCTAGAGATATCCGCGGACCAACTAATGAAAAACTGTTTTTT; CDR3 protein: CSARDIRGPTNEKLFF
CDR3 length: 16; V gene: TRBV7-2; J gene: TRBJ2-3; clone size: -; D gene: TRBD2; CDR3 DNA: TGTGCCAGCAGCACGGGACTAGCGGGGGCGGTAGATACGCAGTATTTT; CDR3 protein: CASSTGLAGAVDTQYF
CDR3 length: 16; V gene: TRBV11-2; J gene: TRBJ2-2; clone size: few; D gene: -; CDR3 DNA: TGTGCCAGCAATTCCCCGGGGATTACGAACACCGGGGAGCTGTTTTTT; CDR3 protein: CASNSPGITNTGELFF
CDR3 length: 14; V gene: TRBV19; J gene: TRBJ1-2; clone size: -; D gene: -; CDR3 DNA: TGTGCCAGTAGTATAGAACCCGGCAAAAAAGGCTACACCTTC; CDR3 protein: CASSIEPGKKGYTF
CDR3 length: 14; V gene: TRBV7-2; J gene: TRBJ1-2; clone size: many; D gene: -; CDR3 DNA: TGTGCCAGCAGCTTAAAGGGGATCGACTATGGCTACACCTTC; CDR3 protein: CASSLKGIDYGYTF
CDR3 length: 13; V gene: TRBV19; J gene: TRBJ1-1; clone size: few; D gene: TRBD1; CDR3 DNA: TGTGCCAGCAGACAGGGCCCGGACACTGAAGCTTTCTTT; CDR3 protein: CASRQGPDTEAFF
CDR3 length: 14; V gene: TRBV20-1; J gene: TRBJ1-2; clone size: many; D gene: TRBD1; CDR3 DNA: TGCAGTGCTAGAGGACGAACAGGGGCCTATGGCTACACCTTC; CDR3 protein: CSARGRTGAYGYTF
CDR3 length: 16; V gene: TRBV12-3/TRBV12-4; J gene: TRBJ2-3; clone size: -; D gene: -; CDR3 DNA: TGTGCCAGCACTCCCCGCGGGGGCGCAAAAGCACATACGCAGTATTTT; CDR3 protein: CASTPRGGAKAHTQYF
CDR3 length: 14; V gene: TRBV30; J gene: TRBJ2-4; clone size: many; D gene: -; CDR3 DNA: TGTGCCTGGAGTGTATCGGGGGCCAAAAACATTCAGTACTTC; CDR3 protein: CAWSVSGAKNIQYF
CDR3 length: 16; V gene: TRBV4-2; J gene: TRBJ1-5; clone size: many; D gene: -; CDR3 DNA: TGTGCCAGCAGCCAAGATCCTTCAGTCCGAAATCAGCCCCAGCATTTT; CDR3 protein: CASSQDPSVRNQPQHF
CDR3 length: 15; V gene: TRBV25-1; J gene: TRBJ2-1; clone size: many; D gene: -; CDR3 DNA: TGTGCCAGCGTTGATCCGGGACTTCGGGACAATGAGCAGTTCTTC; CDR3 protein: CASVDPGLRDNEQFF
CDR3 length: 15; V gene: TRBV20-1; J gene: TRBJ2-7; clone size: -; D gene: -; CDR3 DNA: TGCAGTGCTAGAGATCGGGCTAGGGCGAACTACGAGCAGTACTTC; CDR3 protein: CSARDRARANYEQYF